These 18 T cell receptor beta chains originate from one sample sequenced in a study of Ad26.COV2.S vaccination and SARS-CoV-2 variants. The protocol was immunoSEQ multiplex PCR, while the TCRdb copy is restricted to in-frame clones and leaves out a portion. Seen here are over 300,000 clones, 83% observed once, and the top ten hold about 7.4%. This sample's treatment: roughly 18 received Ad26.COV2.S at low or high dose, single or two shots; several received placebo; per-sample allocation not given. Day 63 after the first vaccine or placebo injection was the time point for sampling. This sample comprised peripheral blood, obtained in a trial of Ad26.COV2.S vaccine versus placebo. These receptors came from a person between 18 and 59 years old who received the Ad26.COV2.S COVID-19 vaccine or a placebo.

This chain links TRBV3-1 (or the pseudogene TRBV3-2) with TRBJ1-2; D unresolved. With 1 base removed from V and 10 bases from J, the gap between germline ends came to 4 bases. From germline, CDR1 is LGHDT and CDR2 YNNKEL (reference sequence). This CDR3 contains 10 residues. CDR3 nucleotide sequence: TGTGCCAGCAGCCAAGTTTACTACACCTTC. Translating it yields CASSQVYYTF.

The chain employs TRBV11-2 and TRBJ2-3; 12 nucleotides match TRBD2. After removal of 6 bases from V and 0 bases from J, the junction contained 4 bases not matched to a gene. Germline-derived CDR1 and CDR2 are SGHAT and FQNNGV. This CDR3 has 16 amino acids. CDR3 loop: CASSYGLAGSTDTQYF. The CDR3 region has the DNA TGTGCCAGCAGTTACGGACTAGCGGGGAGCACAGATACGCAGTATTTT.

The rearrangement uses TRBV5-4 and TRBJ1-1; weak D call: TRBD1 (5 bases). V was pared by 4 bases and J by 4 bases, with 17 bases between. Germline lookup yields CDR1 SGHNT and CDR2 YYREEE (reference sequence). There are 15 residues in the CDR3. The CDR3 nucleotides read TGTGCCAGCAGCGGGGGGGGAGCTAAGGGCACTGAAGCTTTCTTT. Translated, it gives CASSGGGAKGTEAFF.

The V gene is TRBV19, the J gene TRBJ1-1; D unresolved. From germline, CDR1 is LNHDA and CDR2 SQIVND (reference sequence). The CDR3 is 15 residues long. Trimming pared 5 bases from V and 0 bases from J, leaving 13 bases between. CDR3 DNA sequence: TGTGCCAGTAGTCCCCCGACTGGAATGAACACTGAAGCTTTCTTT. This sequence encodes CASSPPTGMNTEAFF.

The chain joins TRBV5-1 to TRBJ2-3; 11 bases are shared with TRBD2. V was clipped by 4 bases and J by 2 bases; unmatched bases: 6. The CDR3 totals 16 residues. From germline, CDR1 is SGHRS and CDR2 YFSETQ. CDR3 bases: TGCGCCAGCAGCGAGGCTAGCGGGGGGTTCACAGATACGCAGTATTTT. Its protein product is CASSEASGGFTDTQYF. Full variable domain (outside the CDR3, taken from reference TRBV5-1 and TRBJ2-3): KAGVTQTPRYLIKTRGQQVTLSCSPISGHRSVSWYQQTPGQGLQFLFEYFSETQRNKGNFPGRFSGRQFSNSRSEMNVSTLELGDSALYLCASSEASGGFTDTQYFGPGTRLTVL.

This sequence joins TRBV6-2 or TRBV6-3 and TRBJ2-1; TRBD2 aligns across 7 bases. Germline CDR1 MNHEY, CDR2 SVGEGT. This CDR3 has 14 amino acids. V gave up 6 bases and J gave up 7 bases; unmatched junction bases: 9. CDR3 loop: CASSVRGISNEQFF. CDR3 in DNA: TGTGCCAGCAGCGTGCGGGGGATTTCAAATGAGCAGTTCTTC.

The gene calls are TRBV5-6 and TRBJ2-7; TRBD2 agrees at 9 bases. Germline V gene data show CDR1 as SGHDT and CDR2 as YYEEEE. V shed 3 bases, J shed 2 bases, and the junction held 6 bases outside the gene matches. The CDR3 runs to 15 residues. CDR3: CASSSGAGGPYEQYF. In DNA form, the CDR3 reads TGTGCCAGCAGCTCCGGCGCGGGGGGGCCCTACGAGCAGTACTTC.

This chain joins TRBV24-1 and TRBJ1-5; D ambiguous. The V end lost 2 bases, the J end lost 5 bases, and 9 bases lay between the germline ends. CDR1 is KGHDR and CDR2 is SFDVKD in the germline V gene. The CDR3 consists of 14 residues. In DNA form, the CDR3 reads TGTGCCACCAGTGATTCGCTTCAGTATCAGCCCCAGCATTTT. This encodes CATSDSLQYQPQHF.

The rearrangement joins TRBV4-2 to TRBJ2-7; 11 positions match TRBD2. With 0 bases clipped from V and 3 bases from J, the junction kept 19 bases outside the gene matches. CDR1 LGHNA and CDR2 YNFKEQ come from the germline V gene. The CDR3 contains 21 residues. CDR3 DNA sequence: TGTGCCAGCAGCCAAGAACCCATGGGGCTAGCGGGGGGTCCCCTCGTCTACGAGCAGTACTTC. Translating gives CASSQEPMGLAGGPLVYEQYF.

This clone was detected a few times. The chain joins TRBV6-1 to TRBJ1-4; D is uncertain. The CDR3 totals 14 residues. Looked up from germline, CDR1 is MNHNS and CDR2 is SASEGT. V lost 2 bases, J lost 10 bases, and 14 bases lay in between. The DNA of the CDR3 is TGTGCCAGCAGTGAACCGGCCCCTAAGGGAAAACTGTTTTTT. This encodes CASSEPAPKGKLFF.

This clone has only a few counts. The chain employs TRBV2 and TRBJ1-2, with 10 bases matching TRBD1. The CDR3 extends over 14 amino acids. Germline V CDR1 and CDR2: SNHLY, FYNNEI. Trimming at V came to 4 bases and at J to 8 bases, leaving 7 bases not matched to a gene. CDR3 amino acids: CASSVRGQGIGYTF. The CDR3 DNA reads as TGTGCCAGCAGTGTCCGGGGACAGGGGATCGGCTACACCTTC.

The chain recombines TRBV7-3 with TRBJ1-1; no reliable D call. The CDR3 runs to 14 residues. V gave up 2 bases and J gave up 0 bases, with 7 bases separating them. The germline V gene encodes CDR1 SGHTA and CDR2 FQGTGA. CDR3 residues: CASSLYGMNTEAFF. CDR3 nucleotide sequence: TGTGCCAGCAGCTTATACGGTATGAACACTGAAGCTTTCTTT.

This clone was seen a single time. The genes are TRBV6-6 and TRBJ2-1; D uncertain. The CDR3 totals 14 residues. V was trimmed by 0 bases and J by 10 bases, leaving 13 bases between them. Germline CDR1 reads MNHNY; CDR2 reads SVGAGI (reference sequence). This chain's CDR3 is CASSYSKPPIEQFF. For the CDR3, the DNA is TGTGCCAGCAGTTACTCGAAACCCCCTATCGAGCAGTTCTTC.

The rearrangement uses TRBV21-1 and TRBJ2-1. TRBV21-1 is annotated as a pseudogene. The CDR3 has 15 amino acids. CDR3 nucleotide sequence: TGTGCCAGCAGAGCGGGACAGAGCTCCTACAATGAGCAGTTCTTC. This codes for CASRAGQSSYNEQFF.

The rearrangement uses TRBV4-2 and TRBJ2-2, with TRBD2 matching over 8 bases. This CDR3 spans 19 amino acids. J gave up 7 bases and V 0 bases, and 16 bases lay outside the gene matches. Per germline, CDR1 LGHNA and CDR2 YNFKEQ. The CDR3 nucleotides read TGTGCCAGCAGCCAAGATAACGGGAGGGCGGCTGGATACAACGGGGAGCTGTTTTTT. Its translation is CASSQDNGRAAGYNGELFF.

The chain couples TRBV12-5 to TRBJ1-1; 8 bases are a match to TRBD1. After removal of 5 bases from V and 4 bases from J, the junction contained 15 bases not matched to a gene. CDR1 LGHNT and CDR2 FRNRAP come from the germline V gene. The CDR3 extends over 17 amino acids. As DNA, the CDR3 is TGTGCTAGTGGTCCGCGGACAGGGATCGGGGGATCCACTGAAGCTTTCTTT. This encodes CASGPRTGIGGSTEAFF.

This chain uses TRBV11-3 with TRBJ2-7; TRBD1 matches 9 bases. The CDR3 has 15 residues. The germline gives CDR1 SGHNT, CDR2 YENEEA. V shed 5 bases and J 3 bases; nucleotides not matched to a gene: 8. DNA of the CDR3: TGTGCCAGCAGCAGCTGGGACAGGGACCTCTACGAGCAGTACTTC. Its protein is CASSSWDRDLYEQYF.

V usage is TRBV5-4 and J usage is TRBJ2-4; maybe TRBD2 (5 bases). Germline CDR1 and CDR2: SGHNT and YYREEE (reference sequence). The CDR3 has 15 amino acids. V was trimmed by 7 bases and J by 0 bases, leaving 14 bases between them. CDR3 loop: CASSKRLAAKNIQYF. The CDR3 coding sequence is TGTGCCAGCTCGAAGCGGTTAGCAGCCAAAAACATTCAGTACTTC.